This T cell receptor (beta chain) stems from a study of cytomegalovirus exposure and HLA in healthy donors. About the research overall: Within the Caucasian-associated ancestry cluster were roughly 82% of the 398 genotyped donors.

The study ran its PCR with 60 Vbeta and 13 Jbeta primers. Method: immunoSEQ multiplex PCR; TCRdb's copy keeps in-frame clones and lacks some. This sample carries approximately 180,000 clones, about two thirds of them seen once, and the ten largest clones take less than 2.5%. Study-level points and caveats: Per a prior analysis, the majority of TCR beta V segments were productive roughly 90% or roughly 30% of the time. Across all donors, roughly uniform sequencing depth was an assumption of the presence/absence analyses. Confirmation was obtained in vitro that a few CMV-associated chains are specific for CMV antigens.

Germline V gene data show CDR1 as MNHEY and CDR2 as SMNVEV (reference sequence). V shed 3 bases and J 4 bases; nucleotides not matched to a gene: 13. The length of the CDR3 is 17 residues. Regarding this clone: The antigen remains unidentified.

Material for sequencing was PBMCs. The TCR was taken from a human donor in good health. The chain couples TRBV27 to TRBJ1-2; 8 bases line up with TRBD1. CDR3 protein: CASSFVHTGGAIYGYTF. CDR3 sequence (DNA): TGTGCCAGCAGTTTCGTACACACAGGGGGGGCTATCTATGGCTACACCTTC.